One and the same sample provided the 8 T cell receptor beta chains below, sequenced in a study of cytomegalovirus exposure and HLA in healthy donors. PCR amplification relied on 60 Vbeta primers (plus 13 Jbeta primers). Profiling relied on immunoSEQ multiplex PCR, and the TCRdb table lists in-frame clones only, not all of them. There are about 74,000 clones in the sample, with roughly 8% held by the top ten. The sequencing input was PBMCs. Receptors originate from a female donor in good health and CMV-seropositive.

The gene calls are TRBV7-2 and TRBJ2-1, with a weak D call TRBD1 (6 bases). This CDR3 contains 14 residues. Germline loops: CDR1 SGHTA, CDR2 FQGNSA. Trimming removed 4 bases from V and 3 bases from J, with 10 bases in between. DNA of the CDR3: TGTGCCAGCAGCTCCCTGGGACACTACAATGAGCAGTTCTTC. It codes for CASSSLGHYNEQFF. The full variable domain, completed using reference TRBV7-2 and TRBJ2-1, is GAGVSQSPSNKVTEKGKDVELRCDPISGHTALYWYRQSLGQGLEFLIYFQGNSAPDKSGLPSDRFSAERTGGSVSTLTIQRTQQEDSAVYLCASSSLGHYNEQFFGPGTRLTVL.

This sequence joins TRBV15 and TRBJ1-5, with D perhaps matching TRBD1 (6 bases). CDR1 is LNHNV, CDR2 YYDKDF, per germline (reference sequence). CDR3 size: 17 residues. With 1 base removed from V and 1 base from J, the gap between germline ends came to 14 bases. The CDR3 DNA reads as TGTGCCACCAGCAGAGCCCTTGACAGGATCAGCAATCAGCCCCAGCATTTT. It yields the protein CATSRALDRISNQPQHF.

DNA for the CDR3: TGCGCCAGCAGCTTGGGCAACCCCCCGGGGACAGGGGCTGAAGCTTTCTTT. Amino acids: CASSLGNPPGTGAEAFF. This chain connects TRBV5-1 to TRBJ1-1, with 10 bases lining up with TRBD1. The CDR3 is made up of 17 amino acids. CDR1 and CDR2 from the germline V gene are SGHRS and YFSETQ. Trimming cost V 0 bases and J 6 bases; bases outside gene matches: 11.

The chain links TRBV6-5 to TRBJ2-7; TRBD1 matches 8 bases. The germline V gene encodes CDR1 MNHEY and CDR2 SVGAGI. This CDR3 is 13 amino acids long. Losses at the gene ends were 6 bases for V and 3 bases for J; bases not matched to a gene: 4. In nucleotides, the CDR3 is TGTGCCAGCAGACAAACAGGGGGCTACGAGCAGTACTTC. This gives the protein CASRQTGGYEQYF.

This chain uses TRBV15 with TRBJ2-4, with D possibly being TRBD2 (6 bases). CDR1 and CDR2 (germline): LNHNV, YYDKDF (reference sequence). Trimming took 0 bases from V and 7 from J, leaving 16 bases between them. This CDR3 has 16 amino acids. CDR3 sequence (DNA): TGTGCCACCAGCAGAGACCTCGGAGGGCTCGGGAACATTCAGTACTTC. Translation gives CATSRDLGGLGNIQYF.

The chain has TRBV6-5 and TRBJ2-1; a possible D gene is TRBD2 (5 bases). CDR1 and CDR2 (germline): MNHEY, SVGAGI. The CDR3 contains 15 residues. Trimming took 2 bases from V and 1 from J, leaving 9 bases between them. CDR3 bases: TGTGCCAGCAGTTACGCCAGCGGTTCCTACAATGAGCAGTTCTTC. Translation gives CASSYASGSYNEQFF.

The chain combines TRBV11-2 with TRBJ1-1, with TRBD1 as a possible D gene (6 bases). From germline, CDR1 is SGHAT and CDR2 FQNNGV. V was trimmed by 0 bases and J by 8 bases, leaving 10 bases between them. This CDR3 region has 13 residues. CDR3 coding DNA: TGTGCCAGCAGCTTAGACCCCAGGGGAGAAGCTTTCTTT. Its translation is CASSLDPRGEAFF.

The chain links TRBV7-9 to TRBJ2-3; D unresolved. V was cut by 5 bases and J by 7 bases, with 13 bases left in between. CDR3 length equals 13 residues. In germline, CDR1 is SEHNR, CDR2 FQNEAQ (reference sequence). The chain's CDR3 is CASSLRSTNTQYF. CDR3 nucleotides: TGTGCCAGCAGCCTAAGGAGTACGAATACGCAGTATTTT.